Below, 30 T cell receptor beta chains from the same sample are listed, as sequenced in a study of blood T cell repertoires in COVID-19 (dated by TCRdb to the early 2020s). The library was obtained by the immunoSEQ multiplex PCR assay. TCRdb provides this immuneACCESS table in a form limited to in-frame rearrangements. Some clones are lacking; in checked studies, under half of them reflect an unresolved V gene, and why the rest are absent is not known. The sample profile shows a few hundred thousand clones; approximately 82% of them were found once. Less than 4% of the sample lies in the top ten. The sequenced sample consisted of peripheral blood. The origin of the receptors is a woman younger than 35 with acute or convalescent COVID-19.

The gene calls are TRBV28 and TRBJ2-7, with 7 bases that match TRBD1. From germline, CDR1 is MDHEN and CDR2 SYDVKM. J lost 2 bases, V lost 2 bases, and 3 bases had no gene match. The CDR3 has 14 amino acids. Written as DNA, the CDR3 is TGTGCCAGCAGTTTACAGGGGGTCCCCTACGAGCAGTACTTC. This gives the protein CASSLQGVPYEQYF.

This clone was counted only a few times. V is TRBV7-8 and J is TRBJ1-5; possible D gene TRBD1, 5 bases. Germline CDR1 and CDR2: SGHVS and FQNEAQ. V was cut by 5 bases and J by 0 bases, with 11 bases left in between. The CDR3 length is 15 residues. For the CDR3, the DNA is TGTGCCAGCAGCCAGTCGGGGGTTAGCAATCAGCCCCAGCATTTT. It translates to CASSQSGVSNQPQHF.

The chain recombines TRBV5-1 with TRBJ2-1; 10 bases line up with TRBD2. CDR1 and CDR2 from the germline V gene are SGHRS and YFSETQ. This CDR3 contains 14 residues. V lost 4 bases to trimming and J lost 6 bases; unmatched junction nucleotides: 4. The chain's CDR3 is CASSISGRVNEQFF. The CDR3 DNA sequence: TGCGCCAGCAGCATAAGCGGGAGGGTCAATGAGCAGTTCTTC.

The chain is built from TRBV7-2 and TRBJ2-5, with 7 positions matching TRBD1. Germline V gene sequence: CDR1 SGHTA, CDR2 FQGNSA. The V gene end was trimmed by 5 bases and the J gene end by 1 base; junction bases not matched to a gene: 4. This CDR3 spans 14 amino acids. In nucleotides, the CDR3 is TGTGCCAGCAGCCAGAACAGGGGCCAAGAGACCCAGTACTTC. Its translation: CASSQNRGQETQYF.

The chain has TRBV5-4 and TRBJ2-1, with 10 bases that match TRBD2. The CDR3 extends over 15 amino acids. V lost 4 bases and J lost 8; bases outside the gene matches: 9. Germline lookup yields CDR1 SGHNT and CDR2 YYREEE (reference sequence). CDR3 bases: TGTGCCAGCAGCCAGAAACTAGCGGGAATGGATGAGCAGTTCTTC. Translating it yields CASSQKLAGMDEQFF. Supplemented by reference TRBV5-4 and TRBJ2-1, the full variable domain reads ETGVTQSPTHLIKTRGQQVTLRCSSQSGHNTVSWYQQALGQGPQFIFQYYREEENGRGNFPPRFSGLQFPNYSSELNVNALELDDSALYLCASSQKLAGMDEQFFGPGTRLTVL.

The chain has TRBV30 and TRBJ2-1; TRBD2 matches at 16 bases. This CDR3 has 20 amino acids. V shed 3 bases and J 6 bases; nucleotides not matched to a gene: 17. Germline V CDR1 and CDR2: GTSNPN, SVGIG (reference sequence). CDR3 nucleotide sequence: TGTGCCTGGAGACCGACAGGGATAGGGACTAGCGGGAGGGCCTTCAATGAGCAGTTCTTC. Translating it yields CAWRPTGIGTSGRAFNEQFF.

This rearrangement joins TRBV7-2 to TRBJ2-7; 12 nucleotides match TRBD2. The CDR3 consists of 18 residues. Looked up from germline, CDR1 is SGHTA and CDR2 is FQGNSA. Germline trimming cut 5 bases from V and 6 bases from J; bases unmatched to any gene: 17. CDR3 in amino acids: CASSPFVPETSGSSEQYF. CDR3 bases: TGTGCCAGCAGCCCCTTCGTCCCGGAGACTAGCGGGAGTAGCGAGCAGTACTTC.

The V call is TRBV6-5, the J call TRBJ2-5, with 7 bases aligning to TRBD2. The germline CDR1 and CDR2 sequences are MNHEY and SVGAGI. The CDR3 is 16 amino acids. V lost 4 bases to trimming and J lost 4 bases; unmatched junction nucleotides: 12. This CDR3 is CASSLRTSIKVETQYF. CDR3 nucleotide sequence: TGTGCCAGCAGTTTAAGGACTAGTATCAAGGTAGAGACCCAGTACTTC.

This clone has a handful of counts. V gene TRBV27 combines with J gene TRBJ2-7, with 10 bases matching TRBD1. The length of the CDR3 is 14 residues. V lost 3 bases and J lost 2; bases outside the gene matches: 1. CDR1 is MNHEY and CDR2 is SMNVEV in the germline V gene (reference sequence). CDR3 sequence: CASSLTGGPYEQYF. In nucleotides, the CDR3 is TGTGCCAGCAGTTTGACAGGGGGCCCCTACGAGCAGTACTTC.

The V gene is TRBV3-1 (or the pseudogene TRBV3-2), the J gene TRBJ1-3; the D is unclear. CDR3 length: 18 residues. The V end lost 0 bases, the J end lost 1 base, and 16 bases lay between the germline ends. Germline V CDR1 and CDR2: LGHDT, YNNKEL (reference sequence). In DNA form, the CDR3 reads TGTGCCAGCAGCCAAGAAGTCCTTTCTATCGTTTCTGGAAACACCATATATTTT. Protein sequence: CASSQEVLSIVSGNTIYF.

This clone was picked up a small number of times. This chain links TRBV18 with TRBJ2-1; 11 bases agree with TRBD2. Germline V gene data show CDR1 as KGHSH and CDR2 as LQKENI. This CDR3 spans 14 amino acids. After removal of 6 bases from V and 5 bases from J, the junction contained 3 bases not matched to a gene. This CDR3 is CASSGTSGDNEQFF. The CDR3 region has the DNA TGTGCCAGCTCCGGGACTAGCGGAGACAATGAGCAGTTCTTC.

The chain recombines TRBV19 with TRBJ2-1; 8 bases align to TRBD2. The CDR3 contains 17 residues. V lost 5 bases, J lost 2 bases, and 11 bases stayed unmatched. The germline CDR1 and CDR2 sequences are LNHDA and SQIVND (reference sequence). The CDR3 loop reads CASSPKSGSLAYNEQFF. CDR3 in DNA: TGTGCCAGTAGTCCGAAGAGCGGGAGTCTAGCCTACAATGAGCAGTTCTTC.

The rearrangement uses TRBV11-2 and TRBJ2-7, with TRBD2 matching 12 bases. V shed 5 bases, J shed 6 bases, and the junction held 11 bases outside the gene matches. The CDR3 covers 16 residues. CDR1 is SGHAT, CDR2 FQNNGV, per germline. CDR3 coding DNA: TGTGCCAGCAGCACCTACCTAGCGGGAGGGCAGTCCGAGCAGTACTTC. It codes for CASSTYLAGGQSEQYF.

The chain employs TRBV5-1 and TRBJ1-1; the D is unclear. Trimming pared 5 bases from V and 6 bases from J, leaving 11 bases between. The length of the CDR3 is 12 residues. CDR1 is SGHRS, CDR2 YFSETQ, per germline. This CDR3 reads CASRLEAAEAFF. The CDR3 bases are TGCGCCAGCAGACTCGAGGCGGCTGAAGCTTTCTTT.

The gene calls are TRBV7-2 and TRBJ1-2; no clear D gene. Germline V gene sequence: CDR1 SGHTA, CDR2 FQGNSA. The length of the CDR3 is 18 residues. The V and J ends lost 3 bases and 7 bases respectively, with 27 bases between them. The CDR3 reads CASSFKWAGGLTRFGYTF. The DNA for the CDR3 is TGTGCCAGCAGCTTTAAGTGGGCAGGAGGCTTAACACGGTTTGGCTACACCTTC.

The rearrangement joins TRBV6-1 to TRBJ2-5; 7 bases are a match to TRBD1. This CDR3 is 12 amino acids long. CDR1 is MNHNS and CDR2 is SASEGT in the germline V gene. V lost 10 bases and J lost 5; bases outside the gene matches: 7. The CDR3 sequence: CATQGMRETQYF. The CDR3 bases are TGTGCCACACAGGGGATGCGGGAGACCCAGTACTTC.

The chain recombines TRBV6-5 with TRBJ1-3, with TRBD1 matching 7 bases. This CDR3 spans 16 amino acids. The V segment lost 2 bases and the J segment 0 bases; nucleotides outside the gene matches: 4. Germline loops: CDR1 MNHEY, CDR2 SVGAGI. The CDR3 sequence is CASSYTYRGSGNTIYF. The CDR3 nucleotides are TGTGCCAGCAGTTACACCTACAGGGGCTCTGGAAACACCATATATTTT.

This clone occurred a few times. The rearrangement links TRBV6-5 to TRBJ1-4; TRBD1 is a possible D gene (6 bases). The CDR3 has 14 amino acids. CDR1 is MNHEY and CDR2 is SVGAGI in the germline V gene. V lost 2 bases to trimming and J lost 8 bases, with 12 bases between them. Written as DNA, the CDR3 is TGTGCCAGCAGTTACCGAGTAGGGGGAGAAAAACTGTTTTTT. It is translated as CASSYRVGGEKLFF.

The rearrangement uses TRBV7-2 and TRBJ2-5, with 7 positions matching TRBD2. The CDR3 spans 14 residues. Germline CDR1 reads SGHTA; CDR2 reads FQGNSA. V lost 5 bases, J lost 3 bases, and 6 bases stayed unmatched. The CDR3 sequence is CASSRTLAEETQYF. The CDR3 coding sequence is TGTGCCAGCAGCCGCACCCTAGCGGAAGAGACCCAGTACTTC.

CDR3 region: CASSPQKNNEQFF. CDR3 in DNA: TGTGCCAGCAGCCCCCAGAAAAACAATGAGCAGTTCTTC. The chain uses TRBV7-9 and TRBJ2-1; D not resolved. V was trimmed by 5 bases and J by 5 bases, leaving 10 bases between them. The CDR3 has 13 residues. CDR1 and CDR2 from the germline V gene are SEHNR and FQNEAQ (reference sequence).

The chain joins TRBV7-6 to TRBJ1-1; 8 bases align to TRBD1. The junction had 7 bases not matched to a gene; V was cut back by 3 bases and J by 1 base. The germline gives CDR1 SGHVS, CDR2 FNYEAQ. The CDR3 extends over 16 amino acids. CDR3 loop: CASSFLGQGKNTEAFF. CDR3 nucleotides: TGTGCCAGCAGCTTTCTAGGACAGGGTAAGAACACTGAAGCTTTCTTT. Full variable domain (remainder filled in from reference TRBV7-6 and TRBJ1-1): GAGVSQSPRYKVTKRGQDVALRCDPISGHVSLYWYRQALGQGPEFLTYFNYEAQQDKSGLPNDRFSAERPEGSISTLTIQRTEQRDSAMYRCASSFLGQGKNTEAFFGQGTRLTVV.

The rearrangement links TRBV5-1 to TRBJ1-1; D remains unclear. This CDR3 is built from 13 residues. The germline V gene encodes CDR1 SGHRS and CDR2 YFSETQ. Trimming took off 4 bases at V and 5 bases at J, with 12 bases between the two ends. CDR3 amino acids: CASSRPLGTEAFF. The CDR3 DNA follows: TGCGCCAGCAGCAGACCCCTCGGGACTGAAGCTTTCTTT.

This chain connects TRBV2 to TRBJ1-1, with TRBD1 matching 10 bases. V lost 10 bases, J lost 9 bases, and 17 bases stayed unmatched. In germline, CDR1 is SNHLY, CDR2 FYNNEI. The CDR3 runs to 15 residues. CDR3: CANPDQLGQGKKAFF. Written as DNA, the CDR3 is TGTGCCAACCCGGACCAATTGGGACAGGGGAAAAAAGCTTTCTTT.

This clone is a singleton in its sample. A read error may be the cause here, since a much bigger clone is one base away. The chain links TRBV28 to TRBJ2-3; 10 bases match TRBD2. The germline V gene has CDR1 MDHEN and CDR2 SYDVKM. V lost 5 bases to trimming and J lost 0 bases; unmatched junction nucleotides: 2. This CDR3 is 15 amino acids long. In DNA, the CDR3 is TGTGCCAGCAGTGAACTAGCGGGAAGCACAGATACGCAGTATTTT. Translated, it gives CASSELAGSTDTQYF.

This rearrangement joins TRBV6-2 or TRBV6-3 to TRBJ1-1; unclear D gene. The germline V and J ends were trimmed by 6 bases and 4 bases, with 6 bases remaining between them. Germline V gene data show CDR1 as MNHEY and CDR2 as SVGEGT. CDR3 length: 11 amino acids. This CDR3 reads CASSHRTEAFF. The CDR3 region has the DNA TGTGCCAGCAGCCATCGCACTGAAGCTTTCTTT.

On this clone: At one end the junction does not follow the germline gene, possibly because of a read error. The V gene is TRBV7-7, the J gene TRBJ2-5, with a weak D call TRBD2 (6 bases). The CDR3 sequence is 15 residues long. Germline-derived CDR1 and CDR2 are SSHAT and FNYEAQ (reference sequence). The CDR3 region is CASSTSGLLRETQYF. For the CDR3, the DNA is TGTGCTAGCAGCACCAGCGGACTATTACGGGAGACCCAGTACTTC.

This clone has a handful of counts. J is TRBJ1-1 and V is TRBV3-1 (or the pseudogene TRBV3-2), with D perhaps matching TRBD1 (6 bases). This CDR3 comprises 14 residues. The V gene lost 4 bases and the J gene lost 0 bases, with 9 bases spanning the gap. Germline values: CDR1 LGHDT, CDR2 YNNKEL (reference sequence). The CDR3 region is CASSPQGMNTEAFF. CDR3 DNA: TGTGCCAGCAGCCCGCAGGGGATGAACACTGAAGCTTTCTTT.

CDR3 DNA: TGTGCCAGCAGCCTCACGGCTACGGGCTATGGCTACACCTTC. Its translation: CASSLTATGYGYTF. The rearrangement links TRBV6-4 to TRBJ1-2; the D is unclear. The CDR3 spans 14 residues. Per the germline V gene, CDR1 is MRHNA and CDR2 is SNTAGT. Trimming removed 6 bases at V and 4 bases at J, with 15 bases between.

The chain carries TRBV6-5 and TRBJ1-1; TRBD1 matches 9 bases. Trimming took 7 bases from V and 1 from J; bases not matched to a gene: 7. The CDR3 covers 15 residues. In germline, CDR1 is MNHEY, CDR2 SVGAGI. CDR3 residues: CASTLVTGGNTEAFF. The CDR3 DNA sequence: TGTGCCAGCACCCTAGTGACAGGGGGGAACACTGAAGCTTTCTTT.

This CDR3 reads CASKRTSGTNGELFF. CDR3 bases: TGTGCCAGCAAAAGGACTAGCGGGACGAACGGGGAGCTGTTTTTT. This sequence joins TRBV6-5 and TRBJ2-2; 12 bases align to TRBD2. This CDR3 is built from 15 residues. V shed 7 bases and J 7 bases; nucleotides not matched to a gene: 7. The germline gives CDR1 MNHEY, CDR2 SVGAGI.